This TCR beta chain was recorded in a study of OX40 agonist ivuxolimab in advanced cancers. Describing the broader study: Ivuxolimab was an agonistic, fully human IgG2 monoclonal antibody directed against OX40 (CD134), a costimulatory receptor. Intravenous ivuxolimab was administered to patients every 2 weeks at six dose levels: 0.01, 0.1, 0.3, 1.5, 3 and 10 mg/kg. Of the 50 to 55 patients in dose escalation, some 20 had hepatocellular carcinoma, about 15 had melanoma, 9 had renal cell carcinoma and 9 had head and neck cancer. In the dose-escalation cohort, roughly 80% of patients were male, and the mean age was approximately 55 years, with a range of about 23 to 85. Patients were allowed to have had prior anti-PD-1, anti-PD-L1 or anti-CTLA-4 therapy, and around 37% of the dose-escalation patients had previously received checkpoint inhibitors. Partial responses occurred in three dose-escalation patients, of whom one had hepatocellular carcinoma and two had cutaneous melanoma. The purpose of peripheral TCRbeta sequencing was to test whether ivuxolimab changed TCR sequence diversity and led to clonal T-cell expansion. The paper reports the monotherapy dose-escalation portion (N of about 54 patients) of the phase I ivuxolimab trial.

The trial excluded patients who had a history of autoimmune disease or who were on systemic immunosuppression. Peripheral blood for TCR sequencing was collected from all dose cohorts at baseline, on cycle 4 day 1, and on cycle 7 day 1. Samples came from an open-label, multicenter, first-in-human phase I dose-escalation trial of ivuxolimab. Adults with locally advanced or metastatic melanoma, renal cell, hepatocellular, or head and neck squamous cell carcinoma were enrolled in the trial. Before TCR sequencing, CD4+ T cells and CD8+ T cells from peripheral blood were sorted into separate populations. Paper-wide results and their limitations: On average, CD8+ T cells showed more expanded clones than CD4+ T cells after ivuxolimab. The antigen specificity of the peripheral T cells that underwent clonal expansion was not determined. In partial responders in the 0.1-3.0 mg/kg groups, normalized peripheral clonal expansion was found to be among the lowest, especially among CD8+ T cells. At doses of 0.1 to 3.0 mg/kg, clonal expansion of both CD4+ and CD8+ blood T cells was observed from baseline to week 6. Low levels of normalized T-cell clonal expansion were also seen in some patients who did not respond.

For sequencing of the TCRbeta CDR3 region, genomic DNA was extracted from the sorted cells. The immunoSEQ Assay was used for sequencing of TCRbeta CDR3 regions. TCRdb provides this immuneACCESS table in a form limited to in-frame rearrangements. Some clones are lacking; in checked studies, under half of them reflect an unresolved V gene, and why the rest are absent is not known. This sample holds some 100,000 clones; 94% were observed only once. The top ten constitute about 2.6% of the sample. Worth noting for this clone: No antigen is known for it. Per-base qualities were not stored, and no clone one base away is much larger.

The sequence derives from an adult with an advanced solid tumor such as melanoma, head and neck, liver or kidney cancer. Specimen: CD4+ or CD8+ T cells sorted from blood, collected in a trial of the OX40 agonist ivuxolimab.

The DNA sequence is given as TGTGCCAGCAGCTCGGGACAGGGTCACTCACCCCTCCACTTT. This sequence encodes CASSSGQGHSPLHF. The chain was built from TRBV5-6 and TRBJ1-6, and TRBD1 aligns with 9 junction nucleotides. Measured from the cysteine to the phenylalanine, the CDR3 is 14 residues long. Only the CDR3 portion is preserved as DNA: 42 bases, with reading frame beginning at the first base. V is pruned by 3 bases and J by 10 bases, leaving 5 bases of the junction without a gene match. Taken from the germline V gene, the CDR1 and CDR2 loops are SGHDT and YYEEEE.